The clone carrying this T cell receptor beta chain was seen a few times. Its antigen is as yet unknown. The source of the sample is a study of cytomegalovirus exposure and HLA in healthy donors. With 60 Vbeta and 13 Jbeta primers, the PCR was carried out. Using immunoSEQ multiplex PCR, the repertoire was profiled, and TCRdb retains in-frame clones only, with some absent. Counted here are about 200,000 clones, approximately 87% occurring once; the ten biggest clones make up roughly 1.3%. Overall study findings and caveats: In a later analysis, a missense DCLRE1C variant was linked to TCR beta V- and J-gene trimming.

The V and J ends lost 1 base and 5 bases respectively, with 12 bases between them. The CDR3 sequence is 14 residues long. CDR1 and CDR2 from the germline V gene are SGHNT and YYREEE (reference sequence). Sequenced input: PBMCs. The receptor's source is a man younger than 45 in good health and CMV-seronegative. The rearrangement uses TRBV5-4 and TRBJ1-2; perhaps TRBD1 as D (6 bases). The CDR3 nucleotides read TGTGCCAGCAGCTTGAGGCAGGGGAGTTATGGCTACACCTTC. It encodes CASSLRQGSYGYTF.